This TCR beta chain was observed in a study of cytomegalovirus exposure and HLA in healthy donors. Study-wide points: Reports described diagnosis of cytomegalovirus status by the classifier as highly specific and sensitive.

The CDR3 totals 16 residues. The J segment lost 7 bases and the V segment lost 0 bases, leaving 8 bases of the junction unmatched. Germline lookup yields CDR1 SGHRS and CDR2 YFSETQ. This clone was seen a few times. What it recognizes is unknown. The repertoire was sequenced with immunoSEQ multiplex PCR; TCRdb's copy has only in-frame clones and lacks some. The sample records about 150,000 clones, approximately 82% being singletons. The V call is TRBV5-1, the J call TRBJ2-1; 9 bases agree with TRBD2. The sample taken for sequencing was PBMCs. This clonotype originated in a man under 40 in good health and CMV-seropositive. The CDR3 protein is CASSLAGTSPSNEQFF. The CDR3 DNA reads TGCGCCAGCAGCTTGGCCGGGACTAGCCCATCTAATGAGCAGTTCTTC. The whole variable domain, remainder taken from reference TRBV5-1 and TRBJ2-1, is KAGVTQTPRYLIKTRGQQVTLSCSPISGHRSVSWYQQTPGQGLQFLFEYFSETQRNKGNFPGRFSGRQFSNSRSEMNVSTLELGDSALYLCASSLAGTSPSNEQFFGPGTRLTVL.